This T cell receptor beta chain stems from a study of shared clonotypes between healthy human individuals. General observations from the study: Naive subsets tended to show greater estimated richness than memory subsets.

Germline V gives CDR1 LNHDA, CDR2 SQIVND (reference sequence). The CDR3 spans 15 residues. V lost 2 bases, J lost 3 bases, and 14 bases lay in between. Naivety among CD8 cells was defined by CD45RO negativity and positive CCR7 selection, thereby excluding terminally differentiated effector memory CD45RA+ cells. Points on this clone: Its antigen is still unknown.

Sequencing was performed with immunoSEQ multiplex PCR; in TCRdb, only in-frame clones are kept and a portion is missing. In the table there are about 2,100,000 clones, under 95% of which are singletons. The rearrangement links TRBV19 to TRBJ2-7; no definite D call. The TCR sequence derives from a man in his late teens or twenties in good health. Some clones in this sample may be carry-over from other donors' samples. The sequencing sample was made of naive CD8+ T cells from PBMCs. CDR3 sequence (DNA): TGTGCCAGTAGTATAACCCTAGGTCTGAACTACGAGCAGTACTTC. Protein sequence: CASSITLGLNYEQYF.